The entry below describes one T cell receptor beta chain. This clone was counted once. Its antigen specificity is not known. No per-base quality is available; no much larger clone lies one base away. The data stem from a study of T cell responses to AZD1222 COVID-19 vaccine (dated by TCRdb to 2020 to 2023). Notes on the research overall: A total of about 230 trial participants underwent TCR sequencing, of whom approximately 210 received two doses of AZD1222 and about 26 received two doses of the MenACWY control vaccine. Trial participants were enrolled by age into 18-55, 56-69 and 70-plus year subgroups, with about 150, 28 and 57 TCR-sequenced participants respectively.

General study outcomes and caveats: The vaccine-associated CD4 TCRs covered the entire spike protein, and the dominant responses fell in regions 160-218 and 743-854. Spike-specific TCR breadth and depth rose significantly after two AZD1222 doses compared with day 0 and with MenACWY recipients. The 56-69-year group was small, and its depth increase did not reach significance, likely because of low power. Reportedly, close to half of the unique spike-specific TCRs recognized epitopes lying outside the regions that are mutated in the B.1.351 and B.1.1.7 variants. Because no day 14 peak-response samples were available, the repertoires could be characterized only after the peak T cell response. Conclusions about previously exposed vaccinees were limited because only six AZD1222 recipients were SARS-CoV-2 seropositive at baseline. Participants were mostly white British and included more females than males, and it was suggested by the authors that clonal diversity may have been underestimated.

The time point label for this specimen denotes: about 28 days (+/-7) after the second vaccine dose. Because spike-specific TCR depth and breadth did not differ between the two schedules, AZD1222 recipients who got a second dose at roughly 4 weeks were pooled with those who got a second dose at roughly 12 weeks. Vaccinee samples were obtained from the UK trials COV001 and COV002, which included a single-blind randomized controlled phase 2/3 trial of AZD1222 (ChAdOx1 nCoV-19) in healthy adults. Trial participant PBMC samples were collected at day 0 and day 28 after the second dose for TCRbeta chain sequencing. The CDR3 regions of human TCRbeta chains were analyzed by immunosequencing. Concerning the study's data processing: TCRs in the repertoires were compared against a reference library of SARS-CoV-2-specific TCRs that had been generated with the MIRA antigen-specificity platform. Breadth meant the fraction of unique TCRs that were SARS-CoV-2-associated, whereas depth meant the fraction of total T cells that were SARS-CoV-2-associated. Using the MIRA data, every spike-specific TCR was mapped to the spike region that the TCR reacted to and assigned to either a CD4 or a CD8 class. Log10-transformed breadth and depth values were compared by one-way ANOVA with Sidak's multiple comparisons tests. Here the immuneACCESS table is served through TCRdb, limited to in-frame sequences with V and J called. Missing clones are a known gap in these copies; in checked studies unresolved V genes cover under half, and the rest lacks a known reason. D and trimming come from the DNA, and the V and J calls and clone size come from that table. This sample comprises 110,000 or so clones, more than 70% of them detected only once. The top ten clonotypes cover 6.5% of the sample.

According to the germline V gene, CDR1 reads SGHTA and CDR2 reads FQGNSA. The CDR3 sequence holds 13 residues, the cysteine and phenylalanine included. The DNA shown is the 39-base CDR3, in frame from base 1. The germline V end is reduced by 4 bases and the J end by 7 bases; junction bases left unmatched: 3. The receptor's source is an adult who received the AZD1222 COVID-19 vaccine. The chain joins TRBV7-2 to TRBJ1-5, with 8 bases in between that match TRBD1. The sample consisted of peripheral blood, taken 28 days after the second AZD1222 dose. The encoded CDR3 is CASSSGQGQPQHF. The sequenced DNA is TGTGCCAGCAGCTCCGGACAGGGACAGCCCCAGCATTTT.